The 4 T cell receptor beta chains listed next were all sequenced from one sample in a study of CD8 T cells in ankylosing spondylitis. MiXCR, applied by TCRdb to the 5' RACE reads, yields one record per CDR3 protein. The sample yields approximately 290,000 distinct CDR3 sequences, less than 25% seen once. The sequenced material came from blood, either unsorted or a sorted T cell fraction (not recorded which). The receptors originated from a female donor with ankylosing spondylitis or in good health (not recorded which).

The chain recombines TRBV6-5 with TRBJ2-7, with 13 bases lining up with TRBD2. The CDR3 has 16 residues. The V and J ends lost 4 bases and 2 bases, in that order; junction bases with no gene match: 5. CDR1 MNHEY and CDR2 SVGAGI come from the germline V gene. Here the CDR3 reads CASSSLGLAGAYEQYF. The DNA of the CDR3 is TGTGCCAGCAGTTCCCTCGGACTAGCGGGAGCCTACGAGCAGTACTTC.

This clonotype showed up just a few times. The chain carries TRBV20-1 and TRBJ2-2; 13 bases map to TRBD2. V dropped 0 bases and J dropped 7; count of bases not matched to a gene: 2. The CDR3 totals 15 residues. Looked up from germline, CDR1 is DFQATT and CDR2 is SNEGSKA (reference sequence). The CDR3 DNA reads TGCAGTGCTAGAGATGGGACTAGCGGGAACGGGGAGCTGTTTTTT. Protein: CSARDGTSGNGELFF.

The CDR3 bases are TGTGCCAGCAGCCGAGGGACTCCTGGTTCCTACGAGCAGTACTTC. Protein product: CASSRGTPGSYEQYF. The V and J genes are TRBV6-1 and TRBJ2-7, with D perhaps matching TRBD2 (6 bases). V dropped 6 bases and J dropped 1 base, with 16 bases sitting between them. The CDR3 extends over 15 amino acids. The germline V gene has CDR1 MNHNS and CDR2 SASEGT.

The genes are TRBV5-4 and TRBJ2-1; 7 bases map to TRBD1. After removal of 5 bases from V and 4 bases from J, the junction contained 12 bases not matched to a gene. This CDR3 comprises 16 residues. Germline assignment: CDR1 SGHNT and CDR2 YYREEE (reference sequence). CDR3 sequence reads: CASRDAGTESYNEQFF. Here the CDR3 DNA reads TGTGCCAGCAGGGATGCCGGGACAGAGTCGTACAATGAGCAGTTCTTC.